This T cell receptor (beta chain) is drawn from a study of human T cells and chemical hapten exposure. TCRdb re-called the RACE reads with MiXCR, one entry per CDR3 protein. The sample holds around 260,000 distinct CDR3 sequences, approximately 8.6% seen once. Time point: pre-sensitization, week 0. This sample's treatment: therapeutic diphenylcyclopropenone sensitization with weekly scalp DPC. In germline, CDR1 is KGHSH, CDR2 LQKENI. The CDR3 has 14 residues. Trimming took off 2 bases at V and 1 base at J, with 6 bases between the two ends. This TCR derives from a middle-aged woman with alopecia areata. Some clones in this sample may be carry-over from other donors' samples. Source: whole blood, taken in connection with sensitization to the hapten diphenylcyclopropenone (DPC). The chain joins TRBV18 to TRBJ1-5; unclear D gene. CDR3 bases: TGTGCCAGCTCACCATCGGGAAGCAATCAGCCCCAGCATTTT. As protein: CASSPSGSNQPQHF.